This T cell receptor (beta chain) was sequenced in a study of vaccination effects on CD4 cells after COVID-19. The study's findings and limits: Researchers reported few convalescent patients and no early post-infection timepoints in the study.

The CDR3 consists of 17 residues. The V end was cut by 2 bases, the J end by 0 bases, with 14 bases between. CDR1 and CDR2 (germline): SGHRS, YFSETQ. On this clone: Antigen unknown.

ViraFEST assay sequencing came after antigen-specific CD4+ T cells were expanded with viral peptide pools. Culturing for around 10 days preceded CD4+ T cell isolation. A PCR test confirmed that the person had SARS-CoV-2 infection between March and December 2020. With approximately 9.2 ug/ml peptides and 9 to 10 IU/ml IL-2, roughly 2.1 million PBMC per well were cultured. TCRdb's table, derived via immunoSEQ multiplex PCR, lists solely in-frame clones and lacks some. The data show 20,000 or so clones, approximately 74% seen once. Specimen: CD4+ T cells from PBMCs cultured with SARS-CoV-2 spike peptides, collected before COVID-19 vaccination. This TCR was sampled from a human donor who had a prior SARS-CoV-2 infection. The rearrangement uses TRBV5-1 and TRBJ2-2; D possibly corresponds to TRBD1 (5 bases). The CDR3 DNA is TGCGCCAGCAGCTTTCCTCCTGCGACAGCGAACACCGGGGAGCTGTTTTTT. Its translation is CASSFPPATANTGELFF.